This T cell receptor (beta chain) was observed in a study of beta chain features in type 1 diabetes. The overall study: The study examined 107,917,701 sorted cells across all samples. Broader study findings: A pattern of fewer insertions and more deletions at VDJ junctions was seen in type 1 diabetes patients. Patients showed naive, central memory and Treg TCRB repertoires that appeared more similar than those of healthy donors.

Comments on this clone: Its antigen is as yet unknown.

The CDR3 consists of 12 residues. Germline V gene data show CDR1 as GTSNPN and CDR2 as SVGIG (reference sequence). Trimming cost V 3 bases and J 0 bases, with 6 bases left between them. Expressed TCRB transcripts were sequenced because the isolated RNA had all been reverse transcribed beforehand. Clones were sequenced by immunoSEQ multiplex PCR, and TCRdb holds only the in-frame ones, with some missing. The table shows a few hundred thousand clones, with about 32% occurring only once. Cell sorting via CD45RO/CCR7/CD25/CD127/CD95/CD27 was performed to obtain CD4+ naive, central memory, regulatory and stem cell-like memory cells.

The TCR comes from a man aged 18 to 35 in good health. Source material: naive CD4+ T cells from blood. The genes are TRBV30 and TRBJ2-7; D remains ambiguous. As DNA, the CDR3 is TGTGCCTGGAGAGCTAGCTCCTACGAGCAGTACTTC. It yields the protein CAWRASSYEQYF.